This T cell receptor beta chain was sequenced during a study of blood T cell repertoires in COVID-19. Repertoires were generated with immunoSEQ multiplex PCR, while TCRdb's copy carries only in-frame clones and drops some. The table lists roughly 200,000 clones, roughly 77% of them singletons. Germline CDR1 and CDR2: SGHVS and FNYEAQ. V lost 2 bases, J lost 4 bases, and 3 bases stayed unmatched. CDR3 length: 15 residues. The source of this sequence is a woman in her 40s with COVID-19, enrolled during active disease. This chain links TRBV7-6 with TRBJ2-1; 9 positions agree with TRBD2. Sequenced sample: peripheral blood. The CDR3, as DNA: TGTGCCAGCAGCTTAAGAGCGGGGGGTTACAATGAGCAGTTCTTC. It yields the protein CASSLRAGGYNEQFF.